This T cell receptor beta chain is from a study of shared clonotypes between healthy human individuals. Study-wide results and limits: Genetic and exposure-history diversity was limited by the small donor number. Naive CD4 clonotypes overlapped across a few donors at roughly 4.5%.

CD4+ cells yielded CD45RA+ naive and CD45RA-negative memory subsets. The table came from immunoSEQ multiplex PCR; TCRdb's copy has only in-frame clones and leaves some out. Of about 2.3 million clones listed, 80% to 95% are singletons. On this clone itself: Its specificity is not known.

The material sequenced was naive CD4+ T cells from PBMCs. Subset of the sample: CD45RA+ positively selected. This clonotype originated in a young man in good health. Some clones in this sample may be carry-over from other donors' samples.

Here the CDR3 DNA reads TGTGCCAGCAGTTTTCTGGCTGACGAGCAGTACTTC. It is translated as CASSFLADEQYF. The V call is TRBV28, the J call TRBJ2-7; D gene ambiguous. Trimming took 3 bases from V and 5 from J, leaving 8 bases between them. The CDR3 runs 12 residues. Germline CDR1 MDHEN, CDR2 SYDVKM.